The clone carrying this T cell receptor (beta chain) came up once. This specimen comes from a study of blood T cell repertoires in COVID-19. Study-wide background: The study drew acute and convalescent COVID-19 samples from the United States, Italy and Spain. T cells, B-cell-depleted T cells, or PBMCs provided the cDNA or gDNA that served as material.

The CDR3 covers 14 residues. The V gene's germline CDR1 is ENHRY and CDR2 SYGVKD. J lost 7 bases, V lost 4 bases, and 7 bases had no gene match. Study processing details: The assay estimated nucleated cells by amplifying reference gene primers. Some clones are missing from TCRdb's copy, which holds only in-frame ones; the method was immunoSEQ multiplex PCR. V and J calls and clone size are as listed in that table; D and trimming were resolved from the DNA. The sample carries under 30,000 clones, 85% to 95% recorded once. The sample was peripheral blood. V usage is TRBV10-3 and J usage is TRBJ2-1; TRBD2 matches at 7 bases. The origin of this receptor is a woman aged 50 to 60 with active COVID-19. The chain's CDR3 is CAISGGGSLNEQFF. CDR3 DNA: TGTGCCATCAGTGGAGGCGGGAGCTTAAATGAGCAGTTCTTC.